Detailed here is one T cell receptor beta chain. Its specificity is not known. TCRdb's table, derived via immunoSEQ multiplex PCR, lists solely in-frame clones and lacks some. The data hold just over 80,000 clones, with over 75% observed a single time. The germline V gene encodes CDR1 SGHVS and CDR2 FQNEAQ. The CDR3 runs 13 residues. Trimming took off 4 bases at V and 5 bases at J, with 9 bases between the two ends. The data belong to a study of a mutant IDH1 vaccine in newly diagnosed glioma. The time point: week 23, last vaccination. Topical imiquimod accompanied each vaccine dose, which consisted of 300 ug of mutant IDH1 20-mer peptide.

The sequencing here drew on PBMCs, taken from a glioma patient whose treatment included an IDH1 peptide vaccine. This sequence joins TRBV7-8 and TRBJ1-5; D remains unclear. The receptor was isolated from a man in his thirties or forties with glioma. Some clones in this sample may be carry-over from other donors' samples. The CDR3 bases are TGTGCCAGCAGCTCCACGACCGATCAGCCCCAGCATTTT. Translated, it gives CASSSTTDQPQHF.